This T cell receptor (beta chain) derives from a study of T cell repertoires in cytomegalovirus infection. Turning to the study itself: Indications came from public TCR beta signatures; they pointed to CMV infection and to a matching HLA type.

V shed 8 bases and J shed 2 bases, with 10 bases lying between them. Germline-derived CDR1 and CDR2 are SGHTA and FQGNSA. CDR3 length: 13 amino acids. TCRdb redid the calling of the reads with MiXCR, one entry per CDR3 protein. The data hold over 300,000 distinct CDR3 sequences, with roughly 17% observed a single time. Overall study findings and caveats: Adding up the frequency of public TCR beta families identified people who carried CMV plus the relevant HLA. The study found HLA-C-restricted CMV-specific TCR beta clonotypes dominating the ex vivo response.

This clonotype was seen ten or more times. Its antigen is currently unknown. The receptor was isolated from a human donor in good health (CMV status not recorded). Some clones in this sample may be carry-over from other donors' samples. The chain couples TRBV7-2 to TRBJ2-1; D is ambiguous. What was sequenced was PBMCs. CDR3 amino acids: CASGEAPYNEQFF. The CDR3 bases are TGTGCCAGCGGGGAAGCACCCTACAATGAGCAGTTCTTC.